This TCR beta chain appears in the sequencing data of a study of Graves' ophthalmopathy and Graves' hyperthyroidism. This clonotype showed up just a few times. Its antigen is currently unknown. Hyperthyroidism was considered stable when no ophthalmopathy appeared within 18 months of follow-up. Amplified TCR beta CDR3 regions were obtained using RNA transcripts as template. Investigators did first-round RT-PCR with HTBI primers, then second-round multiplex PCR. A single record per CDR3 protein comes from TCRdb applying MiXCR to the multiplex PCR reads. The sample consists of 300,000 to 500,000 distinct CDR3 sequences, approximately 15% of them appearing once. General study findings and limits: Both an approximately 70% sensitivity and a 72.22% specificity characterized the model's predictions of ophthalmopathy progression.

V was cut by 5 bases and J by 8 bases, with 13 bases left in between. The CDR3 contains 12 residues. CDR1 DFQATT and CDR2 SNEGSKA come from the germline V gene (reference sequence). The rearrangement links TRBV20-1 to TRBJ1-5; tentative D call: TRBD1 (5 bases). The sample taken for sequencing was peripheral blood. This TCR was recovered from a woman between 18 and 29 years old with stable Graves' hyperthyroidism. The DNA of the CDR3 is TGCAGTGCTCGGGAGGGGATGGAGCCCCAGCATTTT. It codes for CSAREGMEPQHF.